This passage covers 30 T cell receptor beta chains from one sample sequenced in a study of identifying expanded T cells in peripheral blood. The protocol was immunoSEQ multiplex PCR, while the TCRdb copy is restricted to in-frame clones and leaves out a portion. The data hold about 100,000 clones, with roughly 86% observed a single time. The material sequenced was blood. These TCRs come from a person aged 18 to 70 in good health.

Comments on this clone: A much larger clone differs from this one at a single base, so this may be a read error. Other DNA sequences in this sample translate to the same CDR3. The genes are TRBV5-4 and TRBJ2-7; D is undetermined. V lost 2 bases and J 4 bases, leaving 4 bases between the germline ends. The CDR3 length is 11 residues. Looked up from germline, CDR1 is SGHNT and CDR2 is YYREEE (reference sequence). CDR3 sequence: CASSLGYEQYF. In DNA, the CDR3 is TGTGCCAGCAGCTTAGGGTACGAGCAGTACTTC.

The chain carries TRBV10-3 and TRBJ1-1; D is undetermined. The CDR3 consists of 13 residues. The germline gives CDR1 ENHRY, CDR2 SYGVKD. The ends were cut back, 0 bases at V and 8 bases at J, with 10 bases in the middle. This CDR3 is CAISESRSTEAFF. As DNA, the CDR3 is TGTGCCATCAGTGAGTCAAGGTCGACGGAAGCTTTCTTT.

The rearrangement joins TRBV5-1 to TRBJ1-1; D is unclear. The germline V and J ends were trimmed by 1 base and 10 bases, with 14 bases remaining between them. This CDR3 spans 13 amino acids. Germline CDR1 is SGHRS and CDR2 is YFSETQ. CDR3 sequence (DNA): TGCGCCAGCAGCTTGAAAGGGCCTTATGGAGCTTTCTTT. Its protein is CASSLKGPYGAFF. The full variable domain, in which reference TRBV5-1 and TRBJ1-1 provide the parts outside the CDR3, is KAGVTQTPRYLIKTRGQQVTLSCSPISGHRSVSWYQQTPGQGLQFLFEYFSETQRNKGNFPGRFSGRQFSNSRSEMNVSTLELGDSALYLCASSLKGPYGAFFGQGTRLTVV.

V and J are TRBV5-1 and TRBJ2-7; D is tentatively TRBD1 or TRBD2 (5 bases each). V was trimmed by 5 bases and J by 2 bases, leaving 11 bases between them. The CDR3 runs to 13 residues. Germline V CDR1 and CDR2: SGHRS, YFSETQ. CDR3 nucleotide sequence: TGCGCCAGCAGGAGGGACGGTCCCTACGAGCAGTACTTC. Its translation is CASRRDGPYEQYF.

The V and J genes are TRBV29-1 and TRBJ1-2; the match to TRBD1 covers 8 bases. This CDR3 comprises 16 residues. Germline assignment: CDR1 SQVTM and CDR2 ANQGSEA. V shed 7 bases and J 1 base; nucleotides not matched to a gene: 14. CDR3 region: CSAYGQGAVGNYGYTF. The DNA for the CDR3 is TGCAGCGCCTACGGGCAGGGGGCGGTGGGTAACTATGGCTACACCTTC. Supplemented by reference TRBV29-1 and TRBJ1-2, the full variable domain reads SAVISQKPSRDICQRGTSLTIQCQVDSQVTMMFWYRQQPGQSLTLIATANQGSEATYESGFVIDKFPISRPNLTFSTLTVSNMSPEDSSIYLCSAYGQGAVGNYGYTFGSGTRLTVV.

The rearrangement joins TRBV6-1 to TRBJ2-1, with 8 bases lining up with TRBD1. CDR3 length equals 15 residues. J lost 5 bases, V lost 7 bases, and 10 bases had no gene match. Germline V gives CDR1 MNHNS, CDR2 SASEGT. DNA for the CDR3: TGTGCCAGCAAGTATCGGCAGGGGGCAAACAATGAGCAGTTCTTC. Encoded protein: CASKYRQGANNEQFF.

This clone was observed once. This chain uses TRBV7-8 with TRBJ1-5; D unresolved. Trimming removed 3 bases from V and 3 bases from J, with 6 bases in between. The CDR3 runs 13 residues. Germline V gives CDR1 SGHVS, CDR2 FQNEAQ. The CDR3 region is CASSLGTNQPQHF. CDR3 nucleotide sequence: TGTGCCAGCAGCTTGGGCACCAATCAGCCCCAGCATTTT.

This clone has a handful of counts. The V call is TRBV9, the J call TRBJ2-3; no definite D call. Trimming took off 6 bases at V and 4 bases at J, with 15 bases between the two ends. The CDR3 has 14 amino acids. Germline V CDR1 and CDR2: SGDLS, YYNGEE. The CDR3 sequence: CASTALSGSDTQYF. DNA of the CDR3: TGTGCCAGCACCGCCCTGTCGGGTTCAGATACGCAGTATTTT.

The J gene is TRBJ2-5, the V gene TRBV28, with D possibly matching TRBD1 (5 bases). From germline, CDR1 is MDHEN and CDR2 SYDVKM. Trimming left V 3 bases short and J 2 bases short, with 13 bases between. The CDR3 is 15 amino acids. For the CDR3, the DNA is TGTGCCAGCAGTTTCACAACAGGAAAGCAAGAGACCCAGTACTTC. This translates into CASSFTTGKQETQYF.

The V gene is TRBV7-8, the J gene TRBJ2-7; perhaps TRBD1 as D (6 bases). The CDR3 sequence is 12 residues long. The V gene's germline CDR1 is SGHVS and CDR2 FQNEAQ. Deletions cut 5 bases from V and 4 bases from J, with 9 bases between. Here the CDR3 reads CASSLTGYEQYF. CDR3 sequence (DNA): TGTGCCAGCAGCCTAACAGGGTACGAGCAGTACTTC.

The chain links TRBV25-1 to TRBJ2-5; maybe TRBD1 (5 bases). The assigned J gene may be wrong: the sequence end matches TRBJ2-7 better. CDR3 size: 15 residues. Germline V gene lookup returns CDR1 MGHDK and CDR2 SYGVNS. The CDR3 nucleotides read TGTGCCAGCAGTGAGGGGCGGCAGGGTCAGGACGAGCAGTACTTC. Protein sequence: CASSEGRQGQDEQYF.

The chain links TRBV7-2 to TRBJ1-5; the D gene is possibly TRBD1 (6 bases). The CDR3 extends over 14 amino acids. The germline V gene encodes CDR1 SGHTA and CDR2 FQGNSA. V lost 6 bases and J 0 bases, leaving 9 bases between the germline ends. CDR3 coding DNA: TGTGCCAGCAGTCGGGGGCGTAGCAATCAGCCCCAGCATTTT. Protein: CASSRGRSNQPQHF.

The genes are TRBV7-9 and TRBJ2-7; the D is unclear. Trimming cost V 4 bases and J 0 bases, with 10 bases left between them. The CDR3 has 14 amino acids. Germline V lookup: CDR1 SEHNR, CDR2 FQNEAQ (reference sequence). CDR3 residues: CASSYAPTSYEQYF. CDR3 coding DNA: TGTGCCAGCAGCTATGCTCCGACCTCCTACGAGCAGTACTTC. Using reference TRBV7-9 and TRBJ2-7 for the parts outside the CDR3, the full variable domain is DTGVSQNPRHKITKRGQNVTFRCDPISEHNRLYWYRQTLGQGPEFLTYFQNEAQLEKSRLLSDRFSAERPKGSFSTLEIQRTEQGDSAMYLCASSYAPTSYEQYFGPGTRLTVT.

This clone showed up just once. This chain uses TRBV10-2 with TRBJ2-1, with no clear D. The germline V and J ends were trimmed by 3 bases and 6 bases, with 3 bases remaining between them. This CDR3 is 11 amino acids long. Germline V CDR1 and CDR2: WSHSY, SAAADI. The CDR3 sequence: CASSDSNEQFF. The CDR3, as DNA: TGCGCCAGCAGTGACAGCAATGAGCAGTTCTTC.

This clone appeared once. The V gene is TRBV4-3, the J gene TRBJ1-2; no clear D. V shed 0 bases and J shed 5 bases, with 16 bases lying between them. Per the germline V gene, CDR1 is LGHNA and CDR2 is YSLEER. The CDR3 extends over 16 amino acids. CDR3 residues: CASSQDEAVGRYGYTF. In DNA, the CDR3 is TGCGCCAGCAGCCAAGATGAGGCAGTGGGTCGGTATGGCTACACCTTC.

V is TRBV6-1 and J is TRBJ2-7; tentatively, D is TRBD1 (5 bases). There are 13 residues in the CDR3. The V end lost 11 bases, the J end lost 0 bases, and 14 bases lay between the germline ends. CDR1 MNHNS and CDR2 SASEGT come from the germline V gene. The CDR3 is CAALGQSSYEQYF. The CDR3 bases are TGTGCCGCGCTAGGACAAAGCTCCTACGAGCAGTACTTC.

The rearrangement joins TRBV6-1 to TRBJ2-7; D possibly corresponds to TRBD2 (5 bases). Germline V gene sequence: CDR1 MNHNS, CDR2 SASEGT. The length of the CDR3 is 13 residues. V was pared by 0 bases and J by 6 bases, with 9 bases between. CDR3 DNA: TGTGCCAGCAGTGAAGCCGGGGATGGCGAGCAGTACTTC. It codes for CASSEAGDGEQYF.

This sequence joins TRBV5-8 and TRBJ2-1, with 7 nucleotides matching TRBD2. Germline-derived CDR1 and CDR2 are SGHTS and YDEGEE. V lost 1 base to trimming and J lost 4 bases; unmatched junction nucleotides: 5. The CDR3 sequence is 15 residues long. The CDR3 reads CASSLLLARYNEQFF. DNA for the CDR3: TGTGCCAGCAGCTTGTTACTAGCGAGGTACAATGAGCAGTTCTTC.

This sequence joins TRBV7-3 and TRBJ2-7; TRBD1 matches at 8 bases. CDR1 and CDR2 from the germline V gene are SGHTA and FQGTGA. CDR3 length equals 18 residues. Trimming removed 5 bases from V and 4 bases from J; junction bases left unmatched: 19. Here the CDR3 DNA reads TGTGCCAGCAGCCGAGCAGGATTCCTAGACAGGGGAGCATACGAGCAGTACTTC. Amino acid sequence: CASSRAGFLDRGAYEQYF.

The chain is built from TRBV6-5 and TRBJ2-7; 9 bases align to TRBD1. Germline CDR1 MNHEY, CDR2 SVGAGI. V gave up 2 bases and J gave up 3 bases; unmatched junction bases: 5. There are 15 residues in the CDR3. The CDR3 spells CASSYRRDRDYEQYF. CDR3 sequence (DNA): TGTGCCAGCAGTTACAGGAGGGACAGGGACTACGAGCAGTACTTC.

The V call is TRBV7-2, the J call TRBJ1-2; 9 bases align to TRBD1. The germline CDR1 and CDR2 sequences are SGHTA and FQGNSA. The CDR3 is made up of 13 amino acids. J gave up 8 bases and V 4 bases, and 5 bases lay outside the gene matches. Written as DNA, the CDR3 is TGTGCCAGCAGCTCATGGACAGGGGAAGGCTACACCTTC. Its protein product is CASSSWTGEGYTF.

The chain is built from TRBV5-4 and TRBJ1-1, with D uncertain. The germline gives CDR1 SGHNT, CDR2 YYREEE (reference sequence). Trimming pared 0 bases from V and 3 bases from J, leaving 12 bases between. The CDR3 is 15 amino acids. CDR3 bases: TGTGCCAGCAGCTTGGGAGGGTATAGCGACACTGAAGCTTTCTTT. Its protein product is CASSLGGYSDTEAFF.

Of note for this clone: A read error may account for a junction end that differs from germline. The chain has TRBV27 and TRBJ1-6; 8 positions agree with TRBD1. Germline lookup yields CDR1 MNHEY and CDR2 SMNVEV (reference sequence). This CDR3 comprises 18 residues. The CDR3 loop is CASSLSNRQGTNNSPLHF. CDR3 nucleotide sequence: TGTGCCAGCAGTTTATCGAATCGACAGGGGACGAATAACTCACCCCTCCACTTT.

This clone was counted only a few times. This rearrangement joins TRBV19 to TRBJ2-7, with 9 bases aligning to TRBD1. The germline V gene has CDR1 LNHDA and CDR2 SQIVND (reference sequence). The CDR3 has 15 residues. J lost 2 bases, V lost 3 bases, and 5 bases had no gene match. CDR3 in amino acids: CASSMGTGFTYEQYF. CDR3 nucleotide sequence: TGTGCCAGTAGTATGGGGACAGGGTTTACCTACGAGCAGTACTTC.

The gene calls are TRBV5-1 and TRBJ2-1; TRBD2 might be the D (5 bases). There are 14 residues in the CDR3. Germline assignment: CDR1 SGHRS and CDR2 YFSETQ. The CDR3 here is CASSPGSSYNEQFF. As DNA, the CDR3 is TGCGCTTCCAGTCCGGGAAGCTCCTACAATGAGCAGTTCTTC.

The rearrangement links TRBV10-1 to TRBJ1-3; D is unclear. From germline, CDR1 is WNHNN and CDR2 SYGVQD (reference sequence). V was pared by 0 bases and J by 2 bases, with 8 bases between. This CDR3 has 15 amino acids. The CDR3, as DNA: TGCGCCAGCAGTGAGTCTCGGCCCGCTGGAAACACCATATATTTT. It codes for CASSESRPAGNTIYF.

The chain has TRBV7-9 and TRBJ2-7; TRBD1 is a possible D gene (6 bases). CDR1 is SEHNR and CDR2 is FQNEAQ in the germline V gene (reference sequence). V was pared by 2 bases and J by 3 bases, with 11 bases between. The length of the CDR3 is 14 residues. The CDR3 is CASSLTAGDYEQYF. The CDR3, as DNA: TGTGCCAGCAGCTTAACTGCAGGGGACTACGAGCAGTACTTC.

The chain carries TRBV10-1 and TRBJ2-3, with D perhaps TRBD2 (7 bases). Trimming left V 6 bases short and J 6 bases short, with 16 bases between. Germline assignment: CDR1 WNHNN and CDR2 SYGVQD (reference sequence). The CDR3 has 14 amino acids. The CDR3 is CASSGRRGPDTQYF. In nucleotides, the CDR3 is TGCGCCAGCAGCGGTCGGCGGGGGCCGGATACGCAGTATTTT.

The chain combines TRBV27 with TRBJ1-5; 7 bases are shared with TRBD1. Germline CDR1 MNHEY, CDR2 SMNVEV (reference sequence). This CDR3 comprises 14 residues. Germline trimming cut 2 bases from V and 2 bases from J; bases unmatched to any gene: 0. The CDR3, as DNA: TGTGCCAGCAGTTTAGGGACAGGCAATCAGCCCCAGCATTTT. Protein sequence: CASSLGTGNQPQHF.

This clone was detected only once. The V gene is TRBV6-4, the J gene TRBJ2-1; TRBD2 agrees at 11 bases. The CDR3 sequence is 16 residues long. Trimming removed 4 bases from V and 7 bases from J; junction bases left unmatched: 9. From germline, CDR1 is MRHNA and CDR2 SNTAGT. The CDR3 bases are TGTGCCAGCAGTGCTAGTAGCGGGGGGGCCTCAAATGAGCAGTTCTTC. It encodes CASSASSGGASNEQFF.